Following are 9 T cell receptor beta chains from one sample sequenced in a study of shared clonotypes between healthy human individuals. Sequencing was performed with immunoSEQ multiplex PCR; in TCRdb, only in-frame clones are kept and a portion is missing. The profile covers about 2,500,000 clones, with approximately 94% appearing a single time and over 0.12% taken by the ten largest. The sequenced sample consisted of naive CD4+ T cells sorted from blood. Subset defined: CD45RA+ positively selected. The receptors stem from a man between 18 and 29 years old in good health.

The chain carries TRBV5-8 and TRBJ2-5; TRBD1 is a possible D gene (5 bases). CDR3 length: 12 residues. The V gene lost 3 bases and the J gene lost 9 bases, with 12 bases spanning the gap. Germline V gene sequence: CDR1 SGHTS, CDR2 YDEGEE. The CDR3 DNA sequence: TGTGCCAGCAGCTCCCCCCCACAGGCCCAGTACTTC. Translated, it gives CASSSPPQAQYF.

CDR3 coding DNA: TGCAGCGTTGAGAGGTCATCGCGGGCTGAAGAGACCCAGTACTTC. The encoded protein is CSVERSSRAEETQYF. The chain joins TRBV29-1 to TRBJ2-5; TRBD2 might be the D (5 bases). The CDR3 runs 15 residues. V lost 3 bases and J 3 bases, leaving 17 bases between the germline ends. Germline V gene lookup returns CDR1 SQVTM and CDR2 ANQGSEA.

The chain has TRBV21-1 and TRBJ1-1; the table's D gene call, TRBD1, was not cross checked with the DNA. TRBV21-1 constitutes a pseudogene. This CDR3 spans 11 amino acids. The DNA of the CDR3 is TGTGCCAGCAGCAAGGGGCAGGAAGCTTTCTTT. Translated: CASSKGQEAFF.

The chain joins TRBV11-2 to TRBJ1-2; D is undetermined. Germline V gives CDR1 SGHAT, CDR2 FQNNGV. V was clipped by 6 bases and J by 5 bases, with 13 bases between them. CDR3 length: 13 residues. The DNA for the CDR3 is TGTGCCAGCAGTCCACAACGAGAGTATGGCTACACCTTC. Translated, it gives CASSPQREYGYTF.

This chain connects TRBV2 to TRBJ1-1; D is ambiguous. Germline values: CDR1 SNHLY, CDR2 FYNNEI. The CDR3 totals 15 residues. V lost 1 base and J 1 base, leaving 10 bases between the germline ends. CDR3 nucleotides: TGTGCCAGCAGTGAAGGTGAGGTAAGGAACACTGAAGCTTTCTTT. It codes for CASSEGEVRNTEAFF.

CDR3 loop: CASSLGALTGSNTGELFF. The CDR3 nucleotides are TGTGCCAGCAGCTTAGGGGCGCTTACGGGATCGAACACCGGGGAGCTGTTTTTT. The rearrangement joins TRBV7-9 to TRBJ2-2; D is possibly TRBD2 (5 bases). V lost 1 base and J lost 0, with 15 bases in between. Germline CDR1 is SEHNR and CDR2 is FQNEAQ (reference sequence). The CDR3 is made up of 18 amino acids.

The rearrangement links TRBV6-6 to TRBJ2-5; D is possibly TRBD1 (5 bases). Germline values: CDR1 MNHNY, CDR2 SVGAGI (reference sequence). Trimming stripped 1 base from V and 5 bases from J, with 14 bases between. The CDR3 is 15 amino acids. The DNA for the CDR3 is TGTGCCAGCAGTTACTTGGGGCTTGGTTTTGAGACCCAGTACTTC. It codes for CASSYLGLGFETQYF.

On this clone itself: The same CDR3 also results from other DNA sequences found in this sample. This chain uses TRBV11-2 with TRBJ2-7; D uncertain. The V end lost 3 bases, the J end lost 3 bases, and 12 bases lay between the germline ends. CDR1 SGHAT and CDR2 FQNNGV come from the germline V gene. The CDR3 spans 14 residues. The DNA of the CDR3 is TGTGCCAGCAGCTTGGTGACTGGAAGCTACGAGCAGTACTTC. This translates into CASSLVTGSYEQYF.

The table lists this clone with a count of one. This rearrangement joins TRBV4-1 to TRBJ1-6; D ambiguous. Germline V gene sequence: CDR1 MGHRA, CDR2 YSYEKL. The ends were cut back, 0 bases at V and 7 bases at J, with 10 bases in the middle. This CDR3 is built from 15 residues. CDR3 in amino acids: CASSQERGVNSPLHF. The CDR3 nucleotides are TGCGCCAGCAGCCAAGAACGGGGAGTCAATTCACCCCTCCACTTT.